This TCR beta chain was recovered during a study of blood T cells in healthy people across ages. Study-wide results and limits: In these data, TCR beta diversity tracked strongly with naive T cell percentage. Age showed a roughly linear inverse relationship with TCR beta diversity per million T cells.

This CDR3 region has 17 residues. The J segment lost 3 bases and the V segment lost 2 bases, leaving 11 bases of the junction unmatched. Germline assignment: CDR1 LGHNA and CDR2 YNFKEQ. A J-beta primer mix and a sample-barcoded 5' primer were used in a second PCR of roughly 6 to 11 cycles. Each cDNA molecule was tagged by a template-switch adaptor with 12 random nucleotides. MiXCR was run by TCRdb on the 5' RACE reads, yielding one entry per CDR3 protein. The sample shows roughly 1,500,000 distinct CDR3 sequences, roughly 32% of them seen only once. Donor samples were obtained from healthy Caucasian individuals from Russia, aged about 6 to 90. This clonotype showed up just a few times. Its specificity is not known.

Sample: blood. This sequence joins TRBV4-2 and TRBJ2-3; 7 bases line up with TRBD2. The sequence came from a young woman in good health. The CDR3, as DNA: TGTGCCAGCAGCCAACCACGCGGCGGGAGTGTAACAGATACGCAGTATTTT. This sequence encodes CASSQPRGGSVTDTQYF.